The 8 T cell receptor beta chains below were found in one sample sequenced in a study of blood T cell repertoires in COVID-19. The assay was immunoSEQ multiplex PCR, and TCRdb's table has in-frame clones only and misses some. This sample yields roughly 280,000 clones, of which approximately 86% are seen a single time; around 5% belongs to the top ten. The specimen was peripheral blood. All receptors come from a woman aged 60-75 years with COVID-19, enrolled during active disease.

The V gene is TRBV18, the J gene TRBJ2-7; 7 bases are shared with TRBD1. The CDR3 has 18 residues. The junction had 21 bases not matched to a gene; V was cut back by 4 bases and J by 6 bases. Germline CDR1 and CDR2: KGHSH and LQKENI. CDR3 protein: CASSLRQGARKAVSEQYF. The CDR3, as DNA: TGTGCCAGCTCACTTCGACAGGGTGCTCGGAAGGCGGTTTCCGAGCAGTACTTC.

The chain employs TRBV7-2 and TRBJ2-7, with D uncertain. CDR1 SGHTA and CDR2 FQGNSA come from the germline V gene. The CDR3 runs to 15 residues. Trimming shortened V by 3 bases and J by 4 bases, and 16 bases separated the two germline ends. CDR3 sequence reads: CASSFRAAALYEQYF. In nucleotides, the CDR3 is TGTGCCAGCAGCTTCCGCGCGGCTGCCCTTTACGAGCAGTACTTC.

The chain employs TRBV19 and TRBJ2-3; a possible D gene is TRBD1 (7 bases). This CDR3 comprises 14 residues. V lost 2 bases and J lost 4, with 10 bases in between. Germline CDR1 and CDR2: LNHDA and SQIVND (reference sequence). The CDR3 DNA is TGTGCCAGTAGTATAACCAGGGGGGCAGATACGCAGTATTTT. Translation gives CASSITRGADTQYF.

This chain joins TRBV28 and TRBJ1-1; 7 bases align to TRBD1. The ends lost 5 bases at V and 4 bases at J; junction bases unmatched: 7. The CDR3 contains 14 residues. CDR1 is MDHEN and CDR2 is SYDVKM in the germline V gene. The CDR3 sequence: CASSPLGQATEAFF. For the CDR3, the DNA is TGTGCCAGCAGTCCACTAGGACAGGCCACTGAAGCTTTCTTT.

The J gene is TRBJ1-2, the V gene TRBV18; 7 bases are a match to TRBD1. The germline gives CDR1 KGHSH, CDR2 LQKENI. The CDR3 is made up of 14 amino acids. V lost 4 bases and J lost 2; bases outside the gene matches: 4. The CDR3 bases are TGTGCCAGCTCACTTGGGGACAGCAACTATGGCTACACCTTC. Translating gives CASSLGDSNYGYTF.

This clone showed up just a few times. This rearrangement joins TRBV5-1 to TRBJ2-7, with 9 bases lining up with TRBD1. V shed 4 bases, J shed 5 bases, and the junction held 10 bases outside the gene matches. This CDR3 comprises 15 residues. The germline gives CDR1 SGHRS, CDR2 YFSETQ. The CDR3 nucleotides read TGCGCCAGCAGCCGCGGACAGGGGAAGGCGGACGAGCAGTACTTC. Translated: CASSRGQGKADEQYF.

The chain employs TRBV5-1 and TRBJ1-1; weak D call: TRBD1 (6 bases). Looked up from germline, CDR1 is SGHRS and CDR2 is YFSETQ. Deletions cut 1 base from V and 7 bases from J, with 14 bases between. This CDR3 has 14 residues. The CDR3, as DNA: TGCGCCAGCAGCTTGATGACAGGCCAGGGTGAAGCTTTCTTT. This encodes CASSLMTGQGEAFF.

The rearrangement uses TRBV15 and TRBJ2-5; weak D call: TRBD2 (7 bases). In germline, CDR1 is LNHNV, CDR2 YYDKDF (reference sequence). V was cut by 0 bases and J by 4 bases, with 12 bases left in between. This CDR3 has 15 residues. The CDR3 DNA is TGTGCCACCAGCAGAGATCTGGGAGGGGGAGAGACCCAGTACTTC. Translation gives CATSRDLGGGETQYF.